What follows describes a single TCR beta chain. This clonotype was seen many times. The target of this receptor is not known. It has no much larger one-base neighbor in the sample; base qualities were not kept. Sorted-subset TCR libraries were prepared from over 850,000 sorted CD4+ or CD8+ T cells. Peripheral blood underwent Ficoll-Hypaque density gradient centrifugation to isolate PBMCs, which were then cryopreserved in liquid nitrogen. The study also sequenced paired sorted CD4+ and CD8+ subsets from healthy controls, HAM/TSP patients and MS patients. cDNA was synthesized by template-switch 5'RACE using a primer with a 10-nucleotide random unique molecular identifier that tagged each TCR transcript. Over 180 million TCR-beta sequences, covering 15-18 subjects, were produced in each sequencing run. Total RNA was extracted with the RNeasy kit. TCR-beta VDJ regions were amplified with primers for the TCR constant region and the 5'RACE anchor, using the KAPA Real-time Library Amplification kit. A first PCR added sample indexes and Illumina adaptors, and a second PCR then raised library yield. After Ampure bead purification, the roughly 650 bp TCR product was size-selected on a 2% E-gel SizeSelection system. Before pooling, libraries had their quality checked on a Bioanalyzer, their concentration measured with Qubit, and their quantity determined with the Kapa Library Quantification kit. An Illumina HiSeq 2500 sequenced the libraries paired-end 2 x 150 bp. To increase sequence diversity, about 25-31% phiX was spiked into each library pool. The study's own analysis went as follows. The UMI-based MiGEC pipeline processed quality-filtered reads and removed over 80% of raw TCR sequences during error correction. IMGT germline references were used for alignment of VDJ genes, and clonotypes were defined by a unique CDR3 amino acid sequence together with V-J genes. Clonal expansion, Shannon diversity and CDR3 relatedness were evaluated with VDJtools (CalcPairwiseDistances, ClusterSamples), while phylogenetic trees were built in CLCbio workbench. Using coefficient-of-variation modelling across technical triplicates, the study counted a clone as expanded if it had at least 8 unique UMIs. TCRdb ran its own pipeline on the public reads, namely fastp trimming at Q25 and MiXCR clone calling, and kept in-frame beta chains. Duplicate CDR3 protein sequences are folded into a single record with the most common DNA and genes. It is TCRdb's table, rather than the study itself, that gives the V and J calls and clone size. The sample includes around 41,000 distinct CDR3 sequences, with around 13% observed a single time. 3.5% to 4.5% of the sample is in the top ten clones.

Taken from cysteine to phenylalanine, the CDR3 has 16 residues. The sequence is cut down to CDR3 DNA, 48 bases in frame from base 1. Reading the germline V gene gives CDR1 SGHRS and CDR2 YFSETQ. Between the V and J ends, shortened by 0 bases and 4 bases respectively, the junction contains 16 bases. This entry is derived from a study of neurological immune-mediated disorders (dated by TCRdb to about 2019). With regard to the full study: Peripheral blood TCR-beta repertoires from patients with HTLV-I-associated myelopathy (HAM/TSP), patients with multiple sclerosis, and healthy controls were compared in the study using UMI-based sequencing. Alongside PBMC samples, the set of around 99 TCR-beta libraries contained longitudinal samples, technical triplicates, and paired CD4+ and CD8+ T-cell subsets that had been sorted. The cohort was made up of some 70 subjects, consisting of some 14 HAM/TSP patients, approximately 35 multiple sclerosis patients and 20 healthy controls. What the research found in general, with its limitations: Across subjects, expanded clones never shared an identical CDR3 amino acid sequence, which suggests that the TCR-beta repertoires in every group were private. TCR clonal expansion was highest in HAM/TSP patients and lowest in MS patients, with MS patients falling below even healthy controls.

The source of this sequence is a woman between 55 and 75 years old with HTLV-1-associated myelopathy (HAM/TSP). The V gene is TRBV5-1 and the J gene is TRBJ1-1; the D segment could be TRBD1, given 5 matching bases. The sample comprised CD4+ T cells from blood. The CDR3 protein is CASSLEGQSGRTEAFF. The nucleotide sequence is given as TGCGCCAGCAGCTTGGAGGGGCAGTCGGGGCGCACTGAAGCTTTCTTT.